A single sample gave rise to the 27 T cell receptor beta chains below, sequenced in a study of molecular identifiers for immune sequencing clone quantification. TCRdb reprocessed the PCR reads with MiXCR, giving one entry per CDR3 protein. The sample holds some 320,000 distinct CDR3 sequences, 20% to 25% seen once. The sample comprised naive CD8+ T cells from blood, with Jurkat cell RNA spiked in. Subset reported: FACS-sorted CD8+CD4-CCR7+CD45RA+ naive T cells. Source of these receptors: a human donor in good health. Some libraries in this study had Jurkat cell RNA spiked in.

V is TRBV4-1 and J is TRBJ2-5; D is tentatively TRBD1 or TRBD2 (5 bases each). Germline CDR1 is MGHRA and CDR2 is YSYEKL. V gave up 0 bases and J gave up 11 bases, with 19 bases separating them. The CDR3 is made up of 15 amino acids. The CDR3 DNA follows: TGCGCCAGCAGCCAAGACTATGGGGGTAACGGTGAGCAGTACTTC. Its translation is CASSQDYGGNGEQYF.

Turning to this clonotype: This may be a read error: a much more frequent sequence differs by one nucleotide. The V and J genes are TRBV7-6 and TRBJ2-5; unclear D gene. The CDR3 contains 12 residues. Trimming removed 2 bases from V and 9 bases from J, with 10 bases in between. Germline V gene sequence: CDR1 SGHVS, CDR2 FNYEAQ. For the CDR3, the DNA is TGTGCCAGCAGCTTAATGTACGAGGCCCAGTACTTC. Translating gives CASSLMYEAQYF.

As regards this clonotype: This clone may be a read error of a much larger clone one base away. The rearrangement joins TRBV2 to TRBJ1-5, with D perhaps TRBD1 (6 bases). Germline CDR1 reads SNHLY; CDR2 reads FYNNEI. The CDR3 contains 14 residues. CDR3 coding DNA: TGTGCCAGCAGTCTGGGACGGGACAATCAGCCCCGGCATTTT. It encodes CASSLGRDNQPRHF.

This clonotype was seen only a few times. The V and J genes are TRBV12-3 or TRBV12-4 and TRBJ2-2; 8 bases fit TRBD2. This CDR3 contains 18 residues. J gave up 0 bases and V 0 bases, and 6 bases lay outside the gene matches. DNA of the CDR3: TGTGCCAGCAGTTTAGCTTGGGTAGCGGGGACGAACACCGGGGAGCTGTTTTTT. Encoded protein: CASSLAWVAGTNTGELFF.

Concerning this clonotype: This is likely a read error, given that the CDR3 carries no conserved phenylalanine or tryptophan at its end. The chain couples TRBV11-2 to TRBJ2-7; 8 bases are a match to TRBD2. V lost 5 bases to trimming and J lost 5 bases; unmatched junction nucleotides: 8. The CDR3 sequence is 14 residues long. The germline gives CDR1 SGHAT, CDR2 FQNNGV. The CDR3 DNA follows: TGTGCCAGCAGCCCAACGGCGGGACTAGACGAGCAGTACCTC. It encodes CASSPTAGLDEQYL.

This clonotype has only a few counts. The CDR3 loop is CASSTQGSNQPQHF. The CDR3 DNA sequence: TGTGCCAGTAGTACACAGGGGAGCAATCAGCCCCAGCATTTT. The V and J genes are TRBV19 and TRBJ1-5; TRBD1 matches at 7 bases. This CDR3 comprises 14 residues. Germline V gene sequence: CDR1 LNHDA, CDR2 SQIVND (reference sequence). V lost 4 bases to trimming and J lost 1 base; unmatched junction nucleotides: 1.

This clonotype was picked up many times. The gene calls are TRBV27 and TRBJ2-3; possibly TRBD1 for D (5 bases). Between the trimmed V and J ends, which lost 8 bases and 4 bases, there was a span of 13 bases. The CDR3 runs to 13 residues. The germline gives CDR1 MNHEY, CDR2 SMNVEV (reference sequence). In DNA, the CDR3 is TGTGCCAGCGGACAAGAAGGGGCAGATACGCAGTATTTT. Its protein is CASGQEGADTQYF.

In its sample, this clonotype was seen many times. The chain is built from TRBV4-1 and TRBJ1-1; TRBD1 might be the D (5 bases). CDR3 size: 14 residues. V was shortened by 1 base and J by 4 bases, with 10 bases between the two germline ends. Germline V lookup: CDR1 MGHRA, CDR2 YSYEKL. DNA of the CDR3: TGCGCCAGCAGCCAAGGGACATATGGCACTGAAGCTTTCTTT. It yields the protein CASSQGTYGTEAFF.

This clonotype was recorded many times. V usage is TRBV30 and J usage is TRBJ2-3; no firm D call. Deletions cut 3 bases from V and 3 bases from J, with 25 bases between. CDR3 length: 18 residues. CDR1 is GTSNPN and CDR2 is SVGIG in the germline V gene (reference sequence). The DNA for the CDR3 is TGTGCCTGGAGACCAGACGGCTACCTTCCCCTTAGTACAGATACGCAGTATTTT. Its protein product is CAWRPDGYLPLSTDTQYF.

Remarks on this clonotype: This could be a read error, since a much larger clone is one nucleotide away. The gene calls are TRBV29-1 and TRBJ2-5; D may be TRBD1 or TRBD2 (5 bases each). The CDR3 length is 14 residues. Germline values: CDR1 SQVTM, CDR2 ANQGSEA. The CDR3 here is CSVEDPGRQETQHF. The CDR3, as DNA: TGCAGCGTTGAAGATCCGGGACGCCAAGAGACCCAGCACTTC.

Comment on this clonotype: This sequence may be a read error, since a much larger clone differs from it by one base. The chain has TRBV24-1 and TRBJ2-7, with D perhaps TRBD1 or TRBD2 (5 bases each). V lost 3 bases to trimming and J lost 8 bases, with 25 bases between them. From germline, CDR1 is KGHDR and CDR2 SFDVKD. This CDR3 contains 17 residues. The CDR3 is CATSDPGDVLGPDKQYF. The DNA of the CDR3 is TGTGCCACCAGTGATCCTGGGGACGTCCTTGGGCCGGACAAGCAGTACTTC.

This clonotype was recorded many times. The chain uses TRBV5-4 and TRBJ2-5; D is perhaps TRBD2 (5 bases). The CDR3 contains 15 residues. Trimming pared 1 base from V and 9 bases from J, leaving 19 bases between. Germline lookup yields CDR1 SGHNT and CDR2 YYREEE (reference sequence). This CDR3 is CASSLNPDLVPAQYF. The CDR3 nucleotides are TGTGCCAGCAGCTTGAATCCGGACTTAGTTCCAGCCCAGTACTTC.

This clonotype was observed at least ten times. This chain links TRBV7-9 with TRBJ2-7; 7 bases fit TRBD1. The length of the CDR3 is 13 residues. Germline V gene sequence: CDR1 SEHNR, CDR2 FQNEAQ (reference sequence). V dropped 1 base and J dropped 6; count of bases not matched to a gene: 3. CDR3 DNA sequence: TGTGCCAGCAGCTTAGGACAGGGTGGCGAGCAGTACTTC. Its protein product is CASSLGQGGEQYF.

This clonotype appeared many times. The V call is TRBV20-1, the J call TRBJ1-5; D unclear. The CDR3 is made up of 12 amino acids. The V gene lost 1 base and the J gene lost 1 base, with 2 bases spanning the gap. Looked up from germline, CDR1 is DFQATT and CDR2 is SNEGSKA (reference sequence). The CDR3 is CSARGSNQPQHF. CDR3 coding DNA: TGCAGTGCTAGAGGGAGCAATCAGCCCCAGCATTTT.

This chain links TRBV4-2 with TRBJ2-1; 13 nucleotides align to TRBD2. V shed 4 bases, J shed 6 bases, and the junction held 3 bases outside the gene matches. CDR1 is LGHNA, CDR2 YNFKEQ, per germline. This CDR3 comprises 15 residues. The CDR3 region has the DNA TGTGCCAGCAGCCCCACTAGCGGGAGGGGCAATGAGCAGTTCTTC. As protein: CASSPTSGRGNEQFF.

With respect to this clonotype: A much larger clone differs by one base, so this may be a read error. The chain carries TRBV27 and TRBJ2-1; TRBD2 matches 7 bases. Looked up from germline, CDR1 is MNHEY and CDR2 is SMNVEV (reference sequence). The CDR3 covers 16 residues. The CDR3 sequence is CASSSGTSWVDNEQSF. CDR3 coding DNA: TGTGCCAGCAGTAGCGGGACGAGTTGGGTAGACAATGAGCAGTCCTTC.

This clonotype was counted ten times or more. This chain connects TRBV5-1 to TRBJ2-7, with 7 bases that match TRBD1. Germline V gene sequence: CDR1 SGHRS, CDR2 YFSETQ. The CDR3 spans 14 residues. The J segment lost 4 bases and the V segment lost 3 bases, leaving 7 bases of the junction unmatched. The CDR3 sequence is CASSWRQGQYEQYF. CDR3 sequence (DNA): TGCGCCAGCAGCTGGAGACAGGGACAATACGAGCAGTACTTC.

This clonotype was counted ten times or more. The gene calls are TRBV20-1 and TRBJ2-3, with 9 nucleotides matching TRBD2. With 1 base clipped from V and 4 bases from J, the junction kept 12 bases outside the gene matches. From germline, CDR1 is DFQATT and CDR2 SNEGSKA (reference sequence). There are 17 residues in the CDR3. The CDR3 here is CSARVLPISGGADTQYF. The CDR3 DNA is TGCAGTGCTAGAGTACTCCCTATTAGCGGGGGCGCAGATACGCAGTATTTT.

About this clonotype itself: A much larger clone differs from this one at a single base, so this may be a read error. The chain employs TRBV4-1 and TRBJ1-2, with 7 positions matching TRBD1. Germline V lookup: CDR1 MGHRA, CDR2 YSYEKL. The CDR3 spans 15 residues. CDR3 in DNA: TGCGCCAGCAGCCAAGAGACAGGGTCTAACTATGGCTGCACCTTC. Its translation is CASSQETGSNYGCTF.

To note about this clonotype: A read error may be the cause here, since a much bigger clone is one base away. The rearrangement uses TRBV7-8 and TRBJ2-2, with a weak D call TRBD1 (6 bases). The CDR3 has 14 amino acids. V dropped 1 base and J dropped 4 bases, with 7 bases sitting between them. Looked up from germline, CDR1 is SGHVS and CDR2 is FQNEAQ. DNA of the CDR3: TGTGCCAGCAGCTTAGTCAGGGGCACCGGGGAGCTGTTTTTT. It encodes CASSLVRGTGELFF.

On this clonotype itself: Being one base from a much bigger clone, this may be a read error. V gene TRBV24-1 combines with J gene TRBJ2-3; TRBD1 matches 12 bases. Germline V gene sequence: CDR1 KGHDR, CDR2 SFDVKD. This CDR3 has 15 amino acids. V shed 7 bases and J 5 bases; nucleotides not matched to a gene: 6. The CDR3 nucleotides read TGTGCCACCAGCCGGGACAGGGGGCAGGTAGATACGCAGTATTTT. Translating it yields CATSRDRGQVDTQYF.

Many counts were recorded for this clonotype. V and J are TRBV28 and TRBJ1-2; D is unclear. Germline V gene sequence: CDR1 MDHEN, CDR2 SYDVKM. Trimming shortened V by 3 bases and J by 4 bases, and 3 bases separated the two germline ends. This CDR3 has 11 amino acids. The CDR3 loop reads CASSFPYGYTF. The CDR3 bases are TGTGCCAGCAGTTTCCCCTATGGCTACACCTTC.

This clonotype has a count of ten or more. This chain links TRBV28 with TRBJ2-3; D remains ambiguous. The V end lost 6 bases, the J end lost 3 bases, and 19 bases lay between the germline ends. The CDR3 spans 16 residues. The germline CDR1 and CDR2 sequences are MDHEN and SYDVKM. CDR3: CASSSRTSEWTDTQYF. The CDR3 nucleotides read TGTGCCAGCAGCTCCCGCACCAGCGAATGGACAGATACGCAGTATTTT.

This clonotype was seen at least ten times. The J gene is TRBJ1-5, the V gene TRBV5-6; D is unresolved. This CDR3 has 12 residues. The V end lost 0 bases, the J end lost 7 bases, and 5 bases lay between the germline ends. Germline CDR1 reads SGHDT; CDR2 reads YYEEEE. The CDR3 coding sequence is TGTGCCAGCAGCTTGGGTTGGCAGCCCCAGCATTTT. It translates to CASSLGWQPQHF.

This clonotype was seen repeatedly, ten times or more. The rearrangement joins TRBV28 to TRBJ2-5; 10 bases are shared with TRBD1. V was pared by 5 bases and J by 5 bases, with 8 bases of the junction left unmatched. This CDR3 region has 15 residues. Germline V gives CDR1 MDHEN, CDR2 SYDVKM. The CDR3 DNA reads TGTGCCAGCAGTCCCGACAGGGGGCGCACGGAGACCCAGTACTTC. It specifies CASSPDRGRTETQYF.

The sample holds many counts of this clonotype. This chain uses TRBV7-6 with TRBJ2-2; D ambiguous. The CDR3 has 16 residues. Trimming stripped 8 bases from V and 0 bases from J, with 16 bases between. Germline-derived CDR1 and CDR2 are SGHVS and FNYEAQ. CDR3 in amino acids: CASGSDKGPNTGELFF. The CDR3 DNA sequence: TGTGCCAGCGGATCCGATAAGGGTCCGAACACCGGGGAGCTGTTTTTT.

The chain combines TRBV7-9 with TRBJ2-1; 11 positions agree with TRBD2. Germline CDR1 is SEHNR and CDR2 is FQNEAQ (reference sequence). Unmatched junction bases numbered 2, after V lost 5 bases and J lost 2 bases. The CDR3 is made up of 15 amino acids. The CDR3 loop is CASSSSGRAYNEQFF. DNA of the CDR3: TGTGCCAGCAGCAGTAGCGGGAGGGCCTACAATGAGCAGTTCTTC.